Following are 23 T cell receptor beta chains from one sample sequenced in a study of CD8 T cells in Susac syndrome. About 0.5 to 1 ug RNA was reverse transcribed with random hexamers. TCRdb used MiXCR to reprocess the immunoSEQ multiplex PCR reads, holding one entry per CDR3 protein. The sample consists of roughly 190,000 distinct CDR3 sequences, around 93% of them appearing once. Sequencing was done on a sample of CD4+ T cells from PBMCs. The receptors originated from a human donor in good health.

In DNA, the CDR3 is TGCGCCAGCAGCTTGGGAGGGGGCCAGCAGCCCCAGCATTTT. Amino acid sequence: CASSLGGGQQPQHF. The chain employs TRBV5-1 and TRBJ1-5, with 7 bases aligning to TRBD1. The CDR3 spans 14 residues. Germline trimming cut 0 bases from V and 7 bases from J; bases unmatched to any gene: 4. Germline assignment: CDR1 SGHRS and CDR2 YFSETQ.

The chain links TRBV20-1 to TRBJ2-1; D possibly corresponds to TRBD1 (7 bases). Looked up from germline, CDR1 is DFQATT and CDR2 is SNEGSKA (reference sequence). Trimming stripped 5 bases from V and 2 bases from J, with 10 bases between. This CDR3 has 13 residues. CDR3 protein: CSAAGQTYNEQFF. CDR3 nucleotides: TGCAGTGCTGCGGGACAGACCTACAATGAGCAGTTCTTC.

V is TRBV3-1 and J is TRBJ1-5; D gene ambiguous. Germline-derived CDR1 and CDR2 are LGHDT and YNNKEL (reference sequence). This CDR3 contains 14 residues. Between the trimmed V and J ends, which lost 2 bases and 4 bases, there was a span of 9 bases. For the CDR3, the DNA is TGTGCCAGCAGCCAAACGACCGGTAATCAGCCCCAGCATTTT. Translated: CASSQTTGNQPQHF.

This chain uses TRBV29-1 with TRBJ1-2; 7 nucleotides align to TRBD1. The J segment lost 2 bases and the V segment lost 7 bases, leaving 10 bases of the junction unmatched. The CDR3 totals 14 residues. CDR1 SQVTM and CDR2 ANQGSEA come from the germline V gene. The CDR3 loop reads CSGLRGEPNYGYTF. The CDR3, as DNA: TGCAGCGGACTCAGGGGGGAACCCAACTATGGCTACACCTTC.

As regards this clonotype: A junction end diverges from the germline sequence, so it may reflect a read error. The chain links TRBV28 to TRBJ2-5; 10 bases fit TRBD2. The CDR3 is 16 amino acids. The germline V gene has CDR1 MDHEN and CDR2 SYDVKM. As DNA, the CDR3 is TGTGCCAGCAGTTTAAGCGCAGCGGGGGGGCAAGGGACCCAGTACTTC. Amino acid sequence: CASSLSAAGGQGTQYF.

The chain couples TRBV29-1 to TRBJ2-5; D possibly corresponds to TRBD1 (6 bases). Germline V CDR1 and CDR2: SQVTM, ANQGSEA. The CDR3 runs to 16 residues. V was pared by 1 base and J by 0 bases, with 15 bases between. CDR3 DNA: TGCAGCGTTGAAGGGGGACACACCGACCACCAAGAGACCCAGTACTTC. Translating gives CSVEGGHTDHQETQYF. Together with reference TRBV29-1 and TRBJ2-5, the CDR3 gives the full variable domain: SAVISQKPSRDICQRGTSLTIQCQVDSQVTMMFWYRQQPGQSLTLIATANQGSEATYESGFVIDKFPISRPNLTFSTLTVSNMSPEDSSIYLCSVEGGHTDHQETQYFGPGTRLLVL.

The table lists this clonotype with a few counts. The chain uses TRBV29-1 and TRBJ2-7; the match to TRBD1 covers 11 bases. Germline CDR1 reads SQVTM; CDR2 reads ANQGSEA. There are 14 residues in the CDR3. Trimming took 4 bases from V and 3 from J; bases not matched to a gene: 5. CDR3 sequence reads: CSVARGTGGYEQYF. The CDR3 nucleotides are TGCAGCGTTGCCCGCGGGACAGGGGGCTACGAGCAGTACTTC.

The chain employs TRBV20-1 and TRBJ1-1, with a weak D call TRBD1 (6 bases). Germline V CDR1 and CDR2: DFQATT, SNEGSKA (reference sequence). Trimming stripped 6 bases from V and 5 bases from J, with 19 bases between. The length of the CDR3 is 14 residues. The CDR3 loop reads CSAGRGGGRTEAFF. Written as DNA, the CDR3 is TGCAGTGCCGGGAGGGGAGGGGGACGGACTGAAGCTTTCTTT.

The chain links TRBV3-1 to TRBJ1-5; no firm D call. Germline V gives CDR1 LGHDT, CDR2 YNNKEL (reference sequence). V was shortened by 5 bases and J by 4 bases, with 12 bases between the two germline ends. CDR3 length: 14 amino acids. The DNA for the CDR3 is TGTGCCAGCAGCTGGACCGTATTTAATCAGCCCCAGCATTTT. Translation gives CASSWTVFNQPQHF.

This clonotype was seen only once. The chain employs TRBV5-1 and TRBJ2-1; D gene unclear. This CDR3 contains 15 residues. The germline V gene encodes CDR1 SGHRS and CDR2 YFSETQ. V was trimmed by 1 base and J by 2 bases, leaving 10 bases between them. CDR3 amino acids: CASSLFGQTYNEQFF. CDR3 in DNA: TGCGCCAGCAGCTTGTTCGGGCAGACCTACAATGAGCAGTTCTTC.

This clonotype was found once. The chain couples TRBV19 to TRBJ1-5; D not resolved. The germline V gene encodes CDR1 LNHDA and CDR2 SQIVND (reference sequence). The CDR3 is 16 amino acids. Deletions cut 6 bases from V and 1 base from J, with 16 bases between. The CDR3 bases are TGTGCCAGTAGGGGTCAAGGTATAGACAGCAATCAGCCCCAGCATTTT. This encodes CASRGQGIDSNQPQHF.

The chain joins TRBV7-2 to TRBJ1-2; D unclear. The CDR3 totals 12 residues. CDR1 is SGHTA and CDR2 is FQGNSA in the germline V gene. The germline V and J ends were trimmed by 1 base and 8 bases, with 8 bases remaining between them. The DNA of the CDR3 is TGTGCCAGCAGCTTAGGGGTGCAAGGCTACACCTTC. The encoded protein is CASSLGVQGYTF.

This clonotype was picked up a small number of times. V and J are TRBV7-2 and TRBJ2-5; TRBD1 matches at 7 bases. Germline loops: CDR1 SGHTA, CDR2 FQGNSA. CDR3 size: 12 residues. J lost 6 bases, V lost 5 bases, and 3 bases had no gene match. DNA for the CDR3: TGTGCCAGCAGCAAGACAGGGAAGACCCAGTACTTC. As protein: CASSKTGKTQYF.

J is TRBJ2-5 and V is TRBV6-1; D assignment may be TRBD1 or TRBD2 (5 bases each). The CDR3 loop spans 16 amino acids. CDR1 is MNHNS, CDR2 SASEGT, per germline. V lost 2 bases and J lost 0, with 13 bases in between. The CDR3 DNA is TGTGCCAGCAGTGAACAGCGGTCCAGGGACCAAGAGACCCAGTACTTC. Protein sequence: CASSEQRSRDQETQYF.

CDR3 in DNA: TGTGCCAGCAGCTTAACAACAGTTCAAGAGACCCAGTACTTC. It translates to CASSLTTVQETQYF. The chain employs TRBV7-8 and TRBJ2-5; unclear D gene. This CDR3 contains 14 residues. Germline CDR1 reads SGHVS; CDR2 reads FQNEAQ. V lost 2 bases, J lost 2 bases, and 9 bases lay in between.

CDR3 sequence reads: CSARDFQGWNSPLHF. CDR3 sequence (DNA): TGCAGTGCTAGAGATTTCCAGGGCTGGAATTCACCCCTCCACTTT. The gene calls are TRBV20-1 and TRBJ1-6; maybe TRBD1 (5 bases). CDR3 length: 15 residues. Trimming stripped 0 bases from V and 7 bases from J, with 13 bases between. Germline V gives CDR1 DFQATT, CDR2 SNEGSKA (reference sequence).

V gene TRBV10-3 combines with J gene TRBJ2-3, with D perhaps TRBD2 (6 bases). Germline lookup yields CDR1 ENHRY and CDR2 SYGVKD. The CDR3 is 13 residues long. Deletions cut 9 bases from V and 1 base from J, with 11 bases between. The CDR3 reads CAIRLDGTDTQYF. CDR3 nucleotide sequence: TGTGCCATTCGACTAGATGGCACAGATACGCAGTATTTT.

The J gene is TRBJ2-6, the V gene TRBV5-4, with 8 bases aligning to TRBD1. From germline, CDR1 is SGHNT and CDR2 YYREEE (reference sequence). This CDR3 region has 16 residues. V gave up 5 bases and J gave up 9 bases; unmatched junction bases: 13. Here the CDR3 reads CASRPEVGQGGNVLTF. The CDR3 bases are TGTGCCAGCAGGCCGGAGGTCGGACAGGGTGGCAACGTCCTGACTTTC.

The rearrangement joins TRBV6-1 to TRBJ1-5; TRBD1 might be the D (5 bases). V lost 3 bases and J 4 bases, leaving 7 bases between the germline ends. The CDR3 has 13 residues. CDR1 and CDR2 (germline): MNHNS, SASEGT. The CDR3 loop reads CASSDRQNQPQHF. CDR3 DNA: TGTGCCAGCAGTGATCGACAGAATCAGCCCCAGCATTTT.

V is TRBV7-2 and J is TRBJ1-5; TRBD1 matches 7 bases. Unmatched junction bases numbered 7, after V lost 5 bases and J lost 6 bases. This CDR3 region has 14 residues. CDR1 SGHTA and CDR2 FQGNSA come from the germline V gene. In nucleotides, the CDR3 is TGTGCCAGCAGCCCTCGACAGGGAGGTCAGCCCCAGCATTTT. It translates to CASSPRQGGQPQHF.

The rearrangement uses TRBV11-2 and TRBJ2-7; D may be TRBD2 (6 bases). Germline loops: CDR1 SGHAT, CDR2 FQNNGV. V was shortened by 2 bases and J by 3 bases, with 23 bases between the two germline ends. This CDR3 is built from 18 residues. The CDR3 nucleotides read TGTGCCAGCAGCTTAAAGGCCGGGTTCGGGGGAAAAGACTACGAGCAGTACGTC. It translates to CASSLKAGFGGKDYEQYV.

The chain joins TRBV12-3 or TRBV12-4 to TRBJ1-2, with D perhaps matching TRBD1 (5 bases). The CDR3 length is 13 residues. V was pared by 1 base and J by 6 bases, with 9 bases between. The CDR3 coding sequence is TGTGCCAGCAGTTTAGTACCGGGACATGGCTACACCTTC. Encoded protein: CASSLVPGHGYTF.

V usage is TRBV29-1 and J usage is TRBJ1-1; D gene unclear. V lost 0 bases to trimming and J lost 0 bases, with 5 bases between them. CDR1 and CDR2 from the germline V gene are SQVTM and ANQGSEA. The CDR3 is 13 amino acids. CDR3 sequence reads: CSVEEWVNTEAFF. The CDR3 DNA follows: TGCAGCGTTGAAGAATGGGTGAACACTGAAGCTTTCTTT. The full variable domain, in which reference TRBV29-1 and TRBJ1-1 provide the parts outside the CDR3, is SAVISQKPSRDICQRGTSLTIQCQVDSQVTMMFWYRQQPGQSLTLIATANQGSEATYESGFVIDKFPISRPNLTFSTLTVSNMSPEDSSIYLCSVEEWVNTEAFFGQGTRLTVV.